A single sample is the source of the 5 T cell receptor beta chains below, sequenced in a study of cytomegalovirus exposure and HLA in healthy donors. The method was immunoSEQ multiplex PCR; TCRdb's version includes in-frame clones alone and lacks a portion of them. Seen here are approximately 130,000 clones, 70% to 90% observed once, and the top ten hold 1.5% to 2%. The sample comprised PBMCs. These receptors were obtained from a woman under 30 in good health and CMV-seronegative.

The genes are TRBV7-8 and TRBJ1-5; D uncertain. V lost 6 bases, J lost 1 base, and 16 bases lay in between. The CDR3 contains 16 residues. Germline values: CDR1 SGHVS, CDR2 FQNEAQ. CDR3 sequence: CASSPGLVNSNQPQHF. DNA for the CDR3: TGTGCCAGCAGTCCCGGTCTTGTGAACAGCAATCAGCCCCAGCATTTT.

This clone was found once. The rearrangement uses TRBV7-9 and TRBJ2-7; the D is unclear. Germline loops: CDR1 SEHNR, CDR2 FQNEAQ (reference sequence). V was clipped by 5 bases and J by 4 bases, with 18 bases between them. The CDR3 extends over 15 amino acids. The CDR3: CASSPSERVDYEQYF. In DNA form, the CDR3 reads TGTGCCAGCAGCCCGAGCGAGCGAGTAGATTACGAGCAGTACTTC.

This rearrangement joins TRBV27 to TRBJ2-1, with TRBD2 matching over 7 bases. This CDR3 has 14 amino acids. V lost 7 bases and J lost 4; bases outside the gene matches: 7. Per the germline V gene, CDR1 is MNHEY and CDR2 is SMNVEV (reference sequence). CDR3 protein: CASTKRGLYNEQFF. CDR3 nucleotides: TGTGCCAGCACCAAGCGGGGACTTTACAATGAGCAGTTCTTC.

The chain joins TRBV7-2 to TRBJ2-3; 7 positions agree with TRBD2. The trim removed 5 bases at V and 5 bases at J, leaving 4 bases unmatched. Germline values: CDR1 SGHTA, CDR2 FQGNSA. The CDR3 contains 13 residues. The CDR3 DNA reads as TGTGCCAGCAGCCTGGTAGCGGGAGATACGCAGTATTTT. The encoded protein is CASSLVAGDTQYF.

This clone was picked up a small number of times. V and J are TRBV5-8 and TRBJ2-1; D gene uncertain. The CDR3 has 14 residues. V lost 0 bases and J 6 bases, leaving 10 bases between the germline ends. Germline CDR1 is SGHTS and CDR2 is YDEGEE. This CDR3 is CASSLAVSANEQFF. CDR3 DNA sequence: TGTGCCAGCAGCTTGGCCGTCAGCGCCAATGAGCAGTTCTTC.